This T cell receptor beta chain was sequenced during a study of control samples from healthy donors and cancer patients. Germline V gene sequence: CDR1 MNHEY, CDR2 SVGAGI. Trimming stripped 1 base from V and 1 base from J, with 10 bases between. The CDR3 contains 15 residues. Using immunoSEQ multiplex PCR, the repertoire was profiled, and TCRdb retains in-frame clones only, with some absent. The data hold 22,000 or so clones, with 75% to 90% observed a single time. The chain links TRBV6-5 to TRBJ1-1; D ambiguous. This clonotype was obtained from a man between 60 and 70 years old with head and neck cancer. The specimen sequenced was PBMCs. CDR3 protein: CASSYYIRGNTEAFF. The CDR3 DNA reads TGTGCCAGCAGTTACTATATCCGGGGGAACACTGAAGCTTTCTTT.